The entry below gives a single TCR beta chain sequence along with its context. Antigen: not known. The data derive from a study of cytomegalovirus exposure and HLA in healthy donors. Whole-study findings and limits: Presence/absence analysis assumed near-uniform sequencing depth across donors.

Primers: 60 Vbeta forward and 13 Jbeta reverse. TCRdb's copy holds only in-frame clones and misses some; the assay was immunoSEQ multiplex PCR. This sample carries roughly 100,000 clones, 71% of them seen once, and the ten largest clones take 2.5% to 3%. CDR1 and CDR2 from the germline V gene are MNHEY and SVGAGI. V was shortened by 4 bases and J by 1 base, with 12 bases between the two germline ends. This CDR3 has 15 residues. This chain joins TRBV6-5 and TRBJ2-3; possibly TRBD1 for D (6 bases). The source is a female donor in good health and CMV-seronegative. Specimen: PBMCs. The CDR3 region has the DNA TGTGCCAGCAGTTTCGGGACAACAGGCACAGATACGCAGTATTTT. As protein: CASSFGTTGTDTQYF.